These 32 T cell receptor beta chains originate from one sample sequenced in a study of T-cell memory formation after mild COVID-19. TCRdb used MiXCR to reprocess the 5' RACE reads, holding one entry per CDR3 protein. The sample includes roughly 150,000 distinct CDR3 sequences, about 14% of them seen just once. The specimen was PBMCs or a T cell subset sorted from them (not recorded which). The source of these receptors is an adult woman who had mild COVID-19 (a few samples of this study predate the infection). Cell type and time point are not known.

The chain uses TRBV6-5 and TRBJ1-1, with D hard to call. Trimming removed 8 bases at V and 9 bases at J, with 13 bases between. The germline V gene encodes CDR1 MNHEY and CDR2 SVGAGI. This CDR3 contains 11 residues. CDR3 DNA sequence: TGTGCCAGCTTCGGGCAACGGCAAGCTTTCTTT. Residues: CASFGQRQAFF.

This clonotype has only one observation. DNA for the CDR3: TGCGCCAGCAGCCAAGGGACAGGGGCCAGAGGCTACACCTTC. As protein: CASSQGTGARGYTF. The rearrangement joins TRBV4-3 to TRBJ1-2, with 9 bases identical to TRBD1. The CDR3 length is 14 residues. Losses at the gene ends were 1 base for V and 8 bases for J; bases not matched to a gene: 5. The germline V gene has CDR1 LGHNA and CDR2 YSLEER.

This clonotype was detected a few times. This sequence joins TRBV20-1 and TRBJ2-7; D unresolved. Looked up from germline, CDR1 is DFQATT and CDR2 is SNEGSKA (reference sequence). Trimming shortened V by 6 bases and J by 3 bases, and 6 bases separated the two germline ends. The CDR3 is 10 residues long. The CDR3 protein is CSAPHYEQYF. CDR3 coding DNA: TGCAGTGCGCCCCACTACGAGCAGTACTTC.

This clonotype came up a few times. V usage is TRBV4-1 and J usage is TRBJ1-2; D is possibly TRBD1 (5 bases). V was trimmed by 1 base and J by 1 base, leaving 10 bases between them. Germline V gene sequence: CDR1 MGHRA, CDR2 YSYEKL. The length of the CDR3 is 15 residues. The CDR3: CASSQAAGINYGYTF. CDR3 coding DNA: TGCGCCAGCAGCCAAGCGGCAGGGATTAACTATGGCTACACCTTC.

This clonotype was seen more than once but under ten times. The chain couples TRBV24-1 to TRBJ2-2, with 14 bases fitting TRBD2. The junction had 13 bases not matched to a gene; V was cut back by 7 bases and J by 4 bases. The CDR3 spans 19 residues. Germline CDR1 reads KGHDR; CDR2 reads SFDVKD. The CDR3 loop reads CATSNAGTSGSFGTGELFF. The DNA for the CDR3 is TGTGCCACCAGCAACGCCGGGACTAGCGGGAGTTTTGGCACCGGGGAGCTGTTTTTT.

This clonotype was observed many times. The chain recombines TRBV30 with TRBJ2-3, with D tentatively TRBD2 (5 bases). V shed 4 bases and J shed 0 bases, with 8 bases lying between them. CDR1 is GTSNPN and CDR2 is SVGIG in the germline V gene (reference sequence). This CDR3 spans 13 amino acids. In DNA, the CDR3 is TGTGCCTGGACCCAGCGGAGCACAGATACGCAGTATTTT. Protein product: CAWTQRSTDTQYF.

This clonotype has a count of ten or more. This rearrangement joins TRBV24-1 to TRBJ2-7; 7 nucleotides line up with TRBD1. From germline, CDR1 is KGHDR and CDR2 SFDVKD. The CDR3 is 13 residues long. The junction had 3 bases not matched to a gene; V was cut back by 3 bases and J by 5 bases. CDR3 bases: TGTGCCACCAGTGATCCGGACAGGAACGAGCAGTACTTC. Translating it yields CATSDPDRNEQYF.

This clonotype was seen a handful of times. This sequence joins TRBV14 and TRBJ2-7; D remains ambiguous. CDR1 and CDR2 (germline): SGHDN, FVKESK. The length of the CDR3 is 11 residues. V gave up 1 base and J gave up 7 bases, with 5 bases separating them. CDR3 region: CASSQGTEQYF. CDR3 nucleotide sequence: TGTGCCAGCAGCCAAGGTACGGAGCAGTACTTC.

This clonotype was seen only a few times. The CDR3 protein is CASSPSADGSYEQYF. The CDR3 coding sequence is TGTGCCAGCAGCCCGTCCGCCGATGGCTCCTACGAGCAGTACTTC. The chain carries TRBV6-2 or TRBV6-3 and TRBJ2-7; D not resolved. The CDR3 is 15 residues long. V was trimmed by 6 bases and J by 0 bases, leaving 15 bases between them. Looked up from germline, CDR1 is MNHEY and CDR2 is SVGEGT.

This clonotype was seen a handful of times. The rearrangement uses TRBV29-1 and TRBJ2-1, with 11 bases that match TRBD2. The CDR3 runs to 13 residues. Germline CDR1 reads SQVTM; CDR2 reads ANQGSEA. V lost 6 bases, J lost 12 bases, and 10 bases stayed unmatched. The CDR3 nucleotides are TGCAGCGTCACCGGGACTAGCGGTCCCGGGCAGTTCTTC. This sequence encodes CSVTGTSGPGQFF.

The gene calls are TRBV6-2 or TRBV6-3 and TRBJ2-3; D remains unclear. There are 15 residues in the CDR3. Trimming pared 4 bases from V and 4 bases from J, leaving 15 bases between. Germline V gene data show CDR1 as MNHEY and CDR2 as SVGEGT. The CDR3 sequence: CASSSPPLGPDTQYF. CDR3 nucleotides: TGTGCCAGCAGTTCCCCCCCCCTTGGGCCAGATACGCAGTATTTT.

This chain links TRBV5-1 with TRBJ2-1, with D possibly called TRBD1 or TRBD2 (5 bases each). The CDR3 loop spans 17 amino acids. CDR1 is SGHRS and CDR2 is YFSETQ in the germline V gene. V lost 0 bases and J 2 bases, leaving 15 bases between the germline ends. The CDR3 loop is CASSLALPGTPYNEQFF. DNA for the CDR3: TGCGCCAGCAGCTTGGCTTTGCCAGGGACCCCCTACAATGAGCAGTTCTTC.

This clonotype turned up a few times. The J gene is TRBJ1-1, the V gene TRBV10-3; D ambiguous. Trimming removed 6 bases at V and 3 bases at J, with 5 bases between. Germline CDR1 ENHRY, CDR2 SYGVKD. The CDR3 spans 11 residues. Here the CDR3 reads CAISSDTEAFF. The CDR3 coding sequence is TGTGCCATCAGCTCTGACACTGAAGCTTTCTTT.

This clonotype was seen a handful of times. The chain links TRBV14 to TRBJ2-5, with D unresolved. Trimming stripped 2 bases from V and 4 bases from J, with 14 bases between. The germline gives CDR1 SGHDN, CDR2 FVKESK. This CDR3 contains 15 residues. The CDR3: CASSQRRGVRETQYF. The CDR3 DNA sequence: TGTGCCAGCAGCCAACGGCGTGGGGTCCGAGAGACCCAGTACTTC.

This clonotype was seen only a few times. The gene calls are TRBV25-1 and TRBJ2-7; D tentatively reads TRBD1 or TRBD2 (5 bases each). The V gene's germline CDR1 is MGHDK and CDR2 SYGVNS. The CDR3 consists of 13 residues. Trimming took 5 bases from V and 9 from J, leaving 17 bases between them. DNA of the CDR3: TGTGCCAGCAGTCCCGGGGCTCAGTCTGGGCAGTACTTC. Encoded protein: CASSPGAQSGQYF.

A single count supports this clonotype. The V gene is TRBV2, the J gene TRBJ2-5; D unclear. CDR3 length: 15 amino acids. Trimming removed 5 bases from V and 2 bases from J, with 15 bases in between. CDR1 SNHLY and CDR2 FYNNEI come from the germline V gene. CDR3 amino acids: CASSRNKGLQETQYF. As DNA, the CDR3 is TGTGCCAGCAGTCGCAATAAGGGTTTACAAGAGACCCAGTACTTC.

The chain couples TRBV18 to TRBJ2-7; 11 positions match TRBD2. Germline values: CDR1 KGHSH, CDR2 LQKENI. Germline trimming cut 6 bases from V and 3 bases from J; bases unmatched to any gene: 7. The length of the CDR3 is 15 residues. The CDR3 here is CASSMTSGTGYEQYF. The CDR3 DNA reads TGTGCCAGCTCGATGACTAGCGGGACCGGCTACGAGCAGTACTTC.

This clonotype was detected only a few times. This sequence joins TRBV6-5 and TRBJ2-1; 12 bases are shared with TRBD2. The V gene's germline CDR1 is MNHEY and CDR2 SVGAGI. The junction had 14 bases not matched to a gene; V was cut back by 7 bases and J by 7 bases. This CDR3 spans 17 amino acids. CDR3 DNA sequence: TGTGCCAGCACAGGGAAACGGCTAGCGGGAGGGGCGAATGAGCAGTTCTTC. Translating it yields CASTGKRLAGGANEQFF.

This clonotype was seen only a few times. The chain has TRBV10-3 and TRBJ2-7, with 8 bases lining up with TRBD1. Trimming took 8 bases from V and 6 from J; bases not matched to a gene: 6. The CDR3 loop spans 12 amino acids. CDR1 is ENHRY, CDR2 SYGVKD, per germline. The chain's CDR3 is CAILEQGGEQYF. CDR3 nucleotide sequence: TGTGCCATCCTCGAACAGGGGGGCGAGCAGTACTTC.

This clonotype was seen a handful of times. The chain is built from TRBV18 and TRBJ2-1; 11 nucleotides match TRBD2. Germline-derived CDR1 and CDR2 are KGHSH and LQKENI. The length of the CDR3 is 15 residues. Germline trimming cut 3 bases from V and 9 bases from J; bases unmatched to any gene: 7. The CDR3 sequence: CASSPPGLAESEQFF. The CDR3, as DNA: TGTGCCAGCTCACCGCCGGGACTAGCGGAAAGTGAGCAGTTCTTC.

In this sample, this clonotype turned up a few times. J is TRBJ2-5 and V is TRBV5-1; a weak D match, TRBD1 (5 bases). The CDR3 runs 15 residues. Germline assignment: CDR1 SGHRS and CDR2 YFSETQ. The V and J ends lost 1 base and 2 bases respectively, with 12 bases between them. Here the CDR3 DNA reads TGCGCCAGCAGCTTGTTCAGGGCTCCTCAAGAGACCCAGTACTTC. Residues: CASSLFRAPQETQYF.

The CDR3 region has the DNA TGTGCCAGTAGTATGTGGGAGAGCTCCTACGAGCAGTACTTC. Residues: CASSMWESSYEQYF. The J gene is TRBJ2-7, the V gene TRBV19; D might be TRBD2 (5 bases). Germline V CDR1 and CDR2: LNHDA, SQIVND (reference sequence). Deletions cut 3 bases from V and 0 bases from J, with 9 bases between. CDR3 length equals 14 residues.

The chain combines TRBV20-1 with TRBJ1-2; TRBD1 is a possible D gene (5 bases). V was shortened by 0 bases and J by 4 bases, with 27 bases between the two germline ends. This CDR3 contains 19 residues. The germline gives CDR1 DFQATT, CDR2 SNEGSKA (reference sequence). CDR3 sequence: CSARDNSVGRDYLLYGYTF. The CDR3 DNA follows: TGCAGTGCTAGAGATAACAGTGTCGGCAGGGACTATTTGCTCTATGGCTACACCTTC.

This sequence joins TRBV5-4 and TRBJ1-1; TRBD1 agrees at 9 bases. V gave up 3 bases and J gave up 3 bases; unmatched junction bases: 6. Looked up from germline, CDR1 is SGHNT and CDR2 is YYREEE (reference sequence). The CDR3 spans 15 residues. The CDR3 DNA reads TGTGCCAGCAGCTCTACAGGGGGCGCGGACACTGAAGCTTTCTTT. Translation: CASSSTGGADTEAFF.

The chain joins TRBV29-1 to TRBJ2-5; D is unclear. Trimming removed 4 bases from V and 4 bases from J, with 10 bases in between. This CDR3 is built from 12 residues. Germline-derived CDR1 and CDR2 are SQVTM and ANQGSEA. The CDR3 loop reads CSVGVLGETQYF. The CDR3 nucleotides are TGCAGCGTTGGAGTCCTCGGAGAGACCCAGTACTTC.

CDR3 residues: CASSQGGTGDGEQYF. The CDR3 DNA reads as TGTGCCAGCAGCCAAGGCGGGACAGGTGACGGCGAGCAGTACTTC. J is TRBJ2-7 and V is TRBV4-2; 8 positions match TRBD1. The CDR3 length is 15 residues. The ends lost 1 base at V and 6 bases at J; junction bases unmatched: 8. Germline V lookup: CDR1 LGHNA, CDR2 YNFKEQ.

In its sample, this clonotype was seen a few times. CDR3: CASSSTGVITYEQYF. CDR3 nucleotides: TGTGCCAGCAGCTCCACTGGGGTTATCACCTACGAGCAGTACTTC. The chain employs TRBV9 and TRBJ2-7; D gene unclear. From germline, CDR1 is SGDLS and CDR2 YYNGEE. CDR3 length equals 15 residues. V lost 4 bases and J 2 bases, leaving 16 bases between the germline ends.

The CDR3 sequence is CASTRGRRTDTQYF. CDR3 coding DNA: TGTGCCAGCACCAGAGGGAGGAGGACAGATACGCAGTATTTT. The rearrangement links TRBV2 to TRBJ2-3; tentatively, D is TRBD2 (6 bases). This CDR3 has 14 amino acids. V was clipped by 7 bases and J by 3 bases, with 14 bases between them. Germline CDR1 reads SNHLY; CDR2 reads FYNNEI. Together with reference TRBV2 and TRBJ2-3, the CDR3 gives the full variable domain: EPEVTQTPSHQVTQMGQEVILRCVPISNHLYFYWYRQILGQKVEFLVSFYNNEISEKSEIFDDQFSVERPDGSNFTLKIRSTKLEDSAMYFCASTRGRRTDTQYFGPGTRLTVL.

This clonotype was recorded a few times. The chain couples TRBV7-9 to TRBJ1-2; the match to TRBD1 covers 7 bases. This CDR3 has 13 residues. CDR1 is SEHNR and CDR2 is FQNEAQ in the germline V gene (reference sequence). The trim removed 5 bases at V and 6 bases at J, leaving 6 bases unmatched. CDR3 sequence (DNA): TGTGCCAGCAGCGGGGTACAGGGGAATGGCTACACCTTC. Amino acid sequence: CASSGVQGNGYTF.

The V call is TRBV7-2, the J call TRBJ2-3, with 10 bases that match TRBD2. J gave up 3 bases and V 4 bases, and 13 bases lay outside the gene matches. Looked up from germline, CDR1 is SGHTA and CDR2 is FQGNSA. The CDR3 has 18 residues. The CDR3 spells CASSSTSGTPLGTDTQYF. The CDR3 bases are TGTGCCAGCAGCTCCACTAGCGGGACTCCCCTGGGGACAGATACGCAGTATTTT.

The chain combines TRBV7-6 with TRBJ2-1, with 9 bases aligning to TRBD2. There are 15 residues in the CDR3. The germline V gene encodes CDR1 SGHVS and CDR2 FNYEAQ. V lost 3 bases, J lost 2 bases, and 2 bases stayed unmatched. The CDR3 bases are TGTGCCAGCAGCTTTAGCGGGGGCCCCTACAATGAGCAGTTCTTC. Translation: CASSFSGGPYNEQFF.

This clonotype was recorded a few times. V and J are TRBV5-1 and TRBJ2-7; tentative D call: TRBD1 (6 bases). The V end lost 4 bases, the J end lost 5 bases, and 16 bases lay between the germline ends. CDR3 length: 14 residues. CDR1 is SGHRS and CDR2 is YFSETQ in the germline V gene. CDR3 region: CASSPTGHENEQYF. Here the CDR3 DNA reads TGCGCCAGCAGCCCGACGGGACACGAAAACGAGCAGTACTTC.